The 3 T cell receptor beta chains below come from one sample, sequenced in a study of patients and donors after allogeneic stem cell transplantation. A single record per CDR3 protein comes from TCRdb applying MiXCR to the RT-PCR reads. This table has some 200,000 distinct CDR3 sequences, around two fifths appearing once. Sequenced: blood, either unsorted or a sorted T cell fraction (not recorded which). All receptors come from a human donor who was either an allogeneic HSCT recipient or a stem cell or donor lymphocyte infusion donor (not recorded which). It is not recorded whose cells these are; they may come from a transplant donor.

This clonotype came up a few times. CDR3 coding DNA: TGTGCCAGCAGTTACTTGGGGGGTGAGCAGTTCTTC. Amino acids: CASSYLGGEQFF. The chain employs TRBV6-2 or TRBV6-3 and TRBJ2-1; maybe TRBD2 (6 bases). The CDR3 runs 12 residues. The germline V gene encodes CDR1 MNHEY and CDR2 SVGEGT. With 1 base removed from V and 9 bases from J, the gap between germline ends came to 7 bases.

This clonotype has just a few counts. The V and J genes are TRBV12-3 or TRBV12-4 and TRBJ2-3, with no clear D. V gave up 2 bases and J gave up 4 bases, with 13 bases separating them. The CDR3 spans 15 residues. CDR3 amino acids: CASSLKLPQADTQYF. CDR3 nucleotide sequence: TGTGCCAGCAGTTTAAAGCTGCCCCAAGCAGATACGCAGTATTTT.

The V gene is TRBV12-5, the J gene TRBJ2-3; D perhaps matches TRBD1 (5 bases). The length of the CDR3 is 14 residues. The V end was cut by 1 base, the J end by 0 bases, with 5 bases between. Looked up from germline, CDR1 is LGHNT and CDR2 is FRNRAP. The CDR3 sequence: CASGLGQSTDTQYF. CDR3 DNA: TGTGCTAGTGGTTTGGGACAGAGCACAGATACGCAGTATTTT. The full variable domain, rest sourced from reference TRBV12-5 and TRBJ2-3, is DARVTQTPRHKVTEMGQEVTMRCQPILGHNTVFWYRQTMMQGLELLAYFRNRAPLDDSGMPKDRFSAEMPDATLATLKIQPSEPRDSAVYFCASGLGQSTDTQYFGPGTRLTVL.